This T cell receptor beta chain was captured by sequencing in a study of blood T cell repertoires in COVID-19 (dated by TCRdb to about 2020). Background for the entire study: Samples from collaborators originated in the United States, Italy and Spain and spanned both the acute and convalescent phases of COVID-19. The material from the prospective study consisted of cDNA or gDNA derived from T cells, B-cell-depleted T cells, or PBMCs. The dataset comprised deeply sampled blood TCRbeta repertoires from subjects exposed to, actively infected with, or recovered from COVID-19. The repertoires were released in a freely available public database intended as a resource for research on the immune response to SARS-CoV-2. Samples were obtained from the ongoing ImmuneRACE study (first 160 participants) and from about 1,300 subjects provided by 6 global collaborators. A de-identified subject ID, COVID-19 status, age in years and sex were almost always included in the sample metadata. Where available, HLA class I and class II types were obtained from metadata supplied by the sample provider rather than from assay-based typing.

TCRbeta CDR3 regions were amplified from genomic DNA by means of the immunoSEQ Assay, a bias-controlled multiplex PCR. From the authors' description of their analysis: The number of nucleated cells in each sample was estimated by amplification of reference gene primers within the assay. To quantify the absolute abundance of each unique TCRbeta CDR3 rearrangement, sequence reads were collapsed and filtered. Productive Simpson clonality was computed per sample as the square root of Simpson's diversity index over productive rearrangements. TCRdb's version of the immuneACCESS table is confined to in-frame rearrangements and falls short of the full clone set. An unresolved V gene accounts for under half of the shortfall where checked; the remainder is of unknown origin. From that table come the V and J calls and clone size; the DNA was used to work out D and trimming. A total of a few hundred thousand clones appear in this sample, more than 75% of them only once. The ten top clones hold about 9.8% of the sample.

A second Seattle source provided samples from volunteer blood donors who had recovered from COVID-19. Whole blood was collected in K2EDTA tubes by collaborating institutions according to the institutions' own protocols. For TCRbeta analysis, collaborator samples were shipped as frozen whole blood, as isolated PBMCs, or as DNA extracted from either sample type. Paper-wide results and their limitations: Clinical and demographic metadata were provided uncurated, with the amount varying by source and participant.

In regard to this clone: Its specific antigen is unknown. The input lacks base qualities; no much larger clone sits a single base away.

V lost 0 bases and J lost 10 bases, and the count of bases not matched to a germline gene is 7. Measured from the cysteine to the phenylalanine, the CDR3 is 15 residues long. CDR3 DNA only is kept here, 45 bases in frame from base 1. CDR1 and CDR2 were assigned from the germline V gene as SGDLS and YYNGEE. The receptor was isolated from a man aged 40-50 years who had recovered from COVID-19. Specimen: peripheral blood. The rearrangement combines TRBV9 with TRBJ1-6; TRBD1 matches 7 bases in the middle. The CDR3 region has the sequence CASSVGGPGGSPLHF. The nucleotide sequence reads as follows: TGTGCCAGCAGCGTAGGGGGCCCAGGGGGATCACCCCTCCACTTT.